The 13 T cell receptor beta chains reported below all come from one sample, sequenced in a study of human T cells and chemical hapten exposure. Using its own MiXCR run on the RACE reads, TCRdb lists one record per CDR3 protein. This repertoire shows under 200,000 distinct CDR3 sequences, roughly 15% found once; its top ten account for 1.5% to 2%. The time point denotes: patch test 1, 2 weeks after DPC sensitization. Treatment in this sample: therapeutic diphenylcyclopropenone sensitization with weekly scalp DPC. The sample in question was whole blood, obtained in connection with sensitization to the hapten diphenylcyclopropenone (DPC). Receptors were obtained from a woman in her thirties with alopecia areata. Some clones in this sample may be carry-over from other donors' samples.

The V call is TRBV4-2, the J call TRBJ2-7, with TRBD2 matching over 9 bases. Germline assignment: CDR1 LGHNA and CDR2 YNFKEQ. V shed 3 bases and J 3 bases; nucleotides not matched to a gene: 3. This CDR3 region has 14 residues. CDR3 amino acids: CASSQASGNYEQYF. CDR3 coding DNA: TGTGCCAGCAGCCAGGCTAGCGGGAACTACGAGCAGTACTTC.

This clonotype was counted ten times or more. The chain uses TRBV7-2 and TRBJ2-3, with TRBD1 matching 7 bases. The V gene's germline CDR1 is SGHTA and CDR2 FQGNSA. The CDR3 totals 14 residues. V was clipped by 6 bases and J by 0 bases; unmatched bases: 3. The CDR3 nucleotides are TGTGCCAGCAGACCGGGACAGAGCACAGATACGCAGTATTTT. As protein: CASRPGQSTDTQYF.

The table lists this clonotype with many counts. This rearrangement joins TRBV7-9 to TRBJ2-1; maybe TRBD2 (5 bases). The V end lost 5 bases, the J end lost 4 bases, and 18 bases lay between the germline ends. Germline lookup yields CDR1 SEHNR and CDR2 FQNEAQ (reference sequence). This CDR3 region has 16 residues. CDR3 bases: TGTGCCAGCAGCCACTTACTAGAAAAGGGATACAATGAGCAGTTCTTC. This gives the protein CASSHLLEKGYNEQFF.

This chain uses TRBV4-3 with TRBJ2-5, with TRBD2 identical over 14 bases. Germline lookup yields CDR1 LGHNA and CDR2 YSLEER. The CDR3 extends over 16 amino acids. V lost 3 bases to trimming and J lost 7 bases; unmatched junction nucleotides: 7. The CDR3 bases are TGCGCCAGCAGCCAGCAAGGGACTAGCGGGGGCGGGACCCAGTACTTC. The encoded protein is CASSQQGTSGGGTQYF.

J is TRBJ2-3 and V is TRBV20-1; D is unclear. Germline CDR1 is DFQATT and CDR2 is SNEGSKA (reference sequence). V was trimmed by 0 bases and J by 0 bases, leaving 10 bases between them. This CDR3 has 15 amino acids. CDR3 DNA sequence: TGCAGTGCTAGAGATATAGAAAGAAGCACAGATACGCAGTATTTT. Translating gives CSARDIERSTDTQYF.

The V gene is TRBV4-3, the J gene TRBJ1-6, with D perhaps matching TRBD1 (6 bases). The V gene lost 4 bases and the J gene lost 6 bases, with 13 bases spanning the gap. Germline CDR1 is LGHNA and CDR2 is YSLEER. The CDR3 spans 15 residues. The CDR3 spells CASSPRGGVNSPLHF. The DNA of the CDR3 is TGCGCCAGCAGCCCAAGAGGGGGGGTTAATTCACCCCTCCACTTT.

This clonotype has more than one count but fewer than ten. This CDR3 is CASSLVPGTGELFF. DNA of the CDR3: TGTGCCAGCAGCTTAGTCCCAGGAACCGGGGAGCTGTTTTTT. The chain combines TRBV11-2 with TRBJ2-2; D remains ambiguous. The CDR3 spans 14 residues. From germline, CDR1 is SGHAT and CDR2 FQNNGV. Trimming took 1 base from V and 5 from J, leaving 8 bases between them.

The chain links TRBV28 to TRBJ2-7; possible D gene TRBD2, 5 bases. Germline V CDR1 and CDR2: MDHEN, SYDVKM. The CDR3 sequence is 15 residues long. The V end lost 6 bases, the J end lost 3 bases, and 18 bases lay between the germline ends. The CDR3 is CASRGIREPSYEQYF. CDR3 nucleotides: TGTGCCAGCAGAGGTATCCGGGAACCAAGCTACGAGCAGTACTTC.

This clonotype was recorded a few times. The V gene is TRBV20-1, the J gene TRBJ2-3, with TRBD2 matching 9 bases. Germline lookup yields CDR1 DFQATT and CDR2 SNEGSKA (reference sequence). The CDR3 is made up of 14 amino acids. Trimming cost V 2 bases and J 3 bases; bases outside gene matches: 3. CDR3 residues: CSARKSGRTDTQYF. The CDR3 DNA reads TGCAGTGCTAGAAAAAGCGGGAGGACAGATACGCAGTATTTT.

The rearrangement uses TRBV6-2 or TRBV6-3 and TRBJ2-3, with no clear D. The CDR3 totals 13 residues. Germline CDR1 is MNHEY and CDR2 is SVGEGT. V was pared by 2 bases and J by 2 bases, with 5 bases between. CDR3 nucleotides: TGTGCCAGCAGTTACCTCATCACAGATACGCAGTATTTT. Residues: CASSYLITDTQYF.

Only a few counts were recorded for this clonotype. The chain employs TRBV4-3 and TRBJ1-5; no firm D call. The CDR3 covers 15 residues. Germline V gene lookup returns CDR1 LGHNA and CDR2 YSLEER. The V gene lost 0 bases and the J gene lost 2 bases, with 8 bases spanning the gap. The DNA for the CDR3 is TGCGCCAGCAGCCAAGATAGTGGACGCAATCAGCCCCAGCATTTT. As protein: CASSQDSGRNQPQHF.

The chain is built from TRBV19 and TRBJ2-1, with TRBD2 matching 11 bases. The CDR3 is 15 amino acids. Germline CDR1 and CDR2: LNHDA and SQIVND (reference sequence). V was pared by 8 bases and J by 1 base, with 4 bases of the junction left unmatched. The CDR3: CASCRLAGSYNEQFF. Written as DNA, the CDR3 is TGTGCCAGTTGCCGACTAGCGGGATCCTACAATGAGCAGTTCTTC.

V gene TRBV29-1 combines with J gene TRBJ2-7; 12 positions match TRBD2. The germline CDR1 and CDR2 sequences are SQVTM and ANQGSEA. The CDR3 spans 14 residues. V shed 5 bases, J shed 5 bases, and the junction held 7 bases outside the gene matches. The CDR3 sequence: CSVIRTSGVHEQYF. CDR3 bases: TGCAGCGTTATCAGGACTAGCGGGGTTCACGAGCAGTACTTC.